This TCR beta chain was documented in a study of identical twins. TCRdb independently ran MiXCR on the 5' RACE reads; one entry per CDR3 protein. Found here are under 350,000 distinct CDR3 sequences, around 9.7% of them singletons; the top ten hold around 7.1%. Germline-derived CDR1 and CDR2 are SGHRS and YFSETQ. V was pared by 6 bases and J by 4 bases, with 11 bases between. This CDR3 has 13 residues. This clonotype was counted many times. Separately, the same data were catalogued under a study of yellow fever vaccine responses in identical twins.

The TCR originated in a woman between 18 and 30 years old in good health. This chain uses TRBV5-1 with TRBJ2-1; D remains unclear. Sequenced: CD8+ T cells sorted from blood. The CDR3 sequence is CASIPPGYNEQFF. The CDR3 nucleotides read TGCGCCAGCATACCACCCGGGTACAATGAGCAGTTCTTC.